This T cell receptor (beta chain) emerged from a study of blood T cell repertoires in COVID-19 (dated by TCRdb to 2020 to 2022). In the study overall: Samples covering the acute and convalescent phases of COVID-19 were provided by collaborators in the United States, Italy and Spain. The repertoires were made available in a free public database intended to serve as a resource for research on the immune response to SARS-CoV-2. Subjects who had been exposed to COVID-19, were actively infected with it, or had recovered from it provided the deeply sampled blood TCRbeta repertoires that made up the dataset. Where HLA class I and class II types were available, the types were taken from metadata supplied by the sample provider, not from assay-based typing. Nearly every sample came with metadata listing a de-identified subject ID, COVID-19 status, age in years and sex. The samples were drawn from two sources: the first 160 participants of the ongoing ImmuneRACE study, and 1,000 to 1,500 subjects contributed by 6 global collaborators. The prospective study material was composed of cDNA or gDNA derived from T cells, B-cell-depleted T cells, or PBMCs. Study-wide conclusions, independent of this receptor: Clinical and demographic metadata were provided uncurated, with the amount varying by source and participant.

TCRbeta CDR3 regions were amplified from genomic DNA by means of the immunoSEQ Assay, a bias-controlled multiplex PCR. Per the authors' processing: The number of nucleated cells in each sample was estimated by amplification of reference gene primers within the assay. To quantify the absolute abundance of each unique TCRbeta CDR3 rearrangement, sequence reads were collapsed and filtered. For each sample, productive Simpson clonality was calculated as the square root of Simpson's diversity index across productive rearrangements. This immuneACCESS table, as held by TCRdb, lists in-frame sequences with V and J called but not all clones. Of the missing ones, under half trace to an unresolved V gene in checked studies; the others have no known cause. Clone size and V and J calls were adopted from that table, with D and trimming inferred from the DNA. The sample contains about 250,000 clones, 80% to 85% of them found a single time. In total, the top ten clones hold 5% of the sample.

This clone was recorded once. Its antigen target is currently unknown. Base quality data are lacking; no much larger clone is found one base away. Enrolling through a virtual design, the prospective study's participants ranged in age from about 18 to 89 years and lived across around 25 United States geographic areas. In the prospective study, cohorts were assigned on the basis of participant-reported clinical history obtained from a screening survey and a study questionnaire. Exposed participants were defined as having been in contact with someone with a PCR-confirmed or clinician-diagnosed COVID-19 case within 2 weeks of study entry. In the prospective study, mobile phlebotomists collected whole blood, serum and a nasopharyngeal or oropharyngeal swab from each participant. Additional blood draws and questionnaires over an approximately two-month period could optionally be provided by prospective study participants. Blood samples from the prospective study were shipped frozen or at room temperature prior to DNA extraction.

The CDR3 numbers 16 residues from cysteine through phenylalanine. CDR3 DNA only is kept here, 48 bases in frame from base 1. From V the trimming removes 1 base and from J it removes 7 bases, while the gene matches leave 8 bases of the junction unaccounted for. Reading the germline V gene gives CDR1 MGHRA and CDR2 YSYEKL. The chain was built from TRBV4-1 and TRBJ2-1; TRBD2 agrees with 9 junctional bases. Source material: PBMCs or T cells enriched from blood (not recorded which). The TCR comes from a man aged 40-55 years who had been exposed to COVID-19. The DNA sequence follows: TGCGCCAGCAGCCAAGTTCCAGCGGGAGGATCAAATGAGCAGTTCTTC. Its protein is CASSQVPAGGSNEQFF.